Listed below are T cell receptor beta chains from one sample, sequenced in a study of T-cell reconstitution after alpha-beta-depleted transplantation in children. TCRdb re-called the PCR reads through MiXCR, storing one row per CDR3 protein. Of fewer than 150,000 distinct CDR3 sequences listed, 8% to 10% are singletons. The input for sequencing was PBMCs, mostly from graft donor cells, taken 180 days after TCRalphabeta/CD19-depleted stem cell transplant. These receptors originate from a girl less than two years old who had a stem cell transplant for combined immunodeficiency, so the T cells may come from the graft donor. The conserved cysteine and the conserved F or W are not part of the CDR3 here. Part of the rows lack a size; the others show once, few, many or a class for expanded clones.

few,TRBV7-2,TRBJ1-2,12,ASSFLVAPGGYT
-,TRBV7-2,TRBJ2-1,15,ASSLVARDRRYNEQF
many,TRBV3-1,TRBJ2-3,13,ASSSGARGTDTQY
few,TRBV7-2,TRBJ1-2,11,ASSHRGGGGYT
few,TRBV27,TRBJ1-2,12,ASSQDRDNYGYT
-,TRBV5-5,TRBJ2-4,11,ASSHAGKDIQY
-,TRBV28,TRBJ2-5,11,AMRPEFQETHY
-,TRBV23-1,TRBJ2-5,10,ASSQLLETQY
few,TRBV5-1,TRBJ2-3,13,ASTRQGQTTDTQY
-,TRBV6-5,TRBJ2-2,14,ASSYPDTPGTGELF
once,TRBV7-2,TRBJ2-2,15,SSSLRGDGGKTGELF
-,TRBV6-2/TRBV6-3,TRBJ2-5,12,ASASTSGVETQY
-,TRBV28,TRBJ2-6,16,ASSPRDTLIAGANVLT
few,TRBV29-1,TRBJ2-3,11,SVSGTNEDTQY
-,TRBV7-9,TRBJ2-5,14,ASSTIGGLQGETQY
-,TRBV5-3,TRBJ2-7,12,AMGLGVRSYEQY
-,TRBV6-1,TRBJ2-7,14,ASSEPYHRGLGEQY
few,TRBV27,TRBJ1-5,12,ASSLRQGNQPQH
-,TRBV4-3,TRBJ2-7,12,ASSEGTGVHEQY
-,TRBV4-3,TRBJ2-1,12,ASSQERRGNEQF
-,TRBV4-3,TRBJ2-5,15,ASSLGTGTGALETQY
-,TRBV12-3/TRBV12-4,TRBJ2-1,12,ASSPPSRGNEQF
many,TRBV28,TRBJ1-2,8,ATSAGGYT
-,TRBV20-1,TRBJ2-1,13,SARGGLAVSNEQF
once,TRBV4-3,TRBJ1-5,14,ASSKRLDVPNQPQH
many,TRBV29-1,TRBJ2-1,11,SVRRTGGNEQF
few,TRBV20-1,TRBJ2-3,13,SANPLAGGVDTQY
-,TRBV6-2/TRBV6-3,TRBJ1-6,12,ASIPGRSDSPLH
few,TRBV20-1,TRBJ2-7,13,SARDGGQSPYEQY
few,TRBV10-3,TRBJ1-1,12,ATQVGHGNTEAF
few,TRBV6-5,TRBJ2-2,13,ASSYPTSVTGELF
few,TRBV5-1,TRBJ1-2,13,ASSLEGRTNYGYT
many,TRBV28,TRBJ2-3,10,ASRTSKDTQY
few,TRBV6-1,TRBJ1-2,12,ASSEGGIHYGYT
-,TRBV7-6,TRBJ2-5,16,ASSIPSGTTDPRETQY
-,TRBV29-1,TRBJ1-1,10,SVSGFNTEAF
-,TRBV12-3/TRBV12-4,TRBJ2-1,16,ASSLRTLPGGAYNEQF
-,TRBV6-6,TRBJ1-1,9,ASSPATEAF
few,TRBV5-1,TRBJ2-7,14,ASSLLAGGPFYEQY
-,TRBV20-1,TRBJ2-1,12,SARMVGAYNEQF
few,TRBV12-3/TRBV12-4,TRBJ2-7,14,ASSPSRWRVDYEQY
few,TRBV5-1,TRBJ2-7,11,ASSLEGAGEQY
-,TRBV11-2,TRBJ2-5,16,ASSLGGRLAGGQETQY
few,TRBV27,TRBJ2-7,12,ASSSGTGPFEQY
-,TRBV20-1,TRBJ1-5,14,SAATGGRWSNQPQH
many,TRBV20-1,TRBJ2-3,13,SARVSETSTDTQY
few,TRBV7-9,TRBJ2-3,14,ASSWGRWRVTDTQY
-,TRBV5-1,TRBJ2-1,16,ASSLGLAGENSYNEQF